The present entry profiles one T cell receptor beta chain with its context. Its matching antigen is unknown. The data are from a study of cytomegalovirus exposure and HLA in healthy donors. Notes on the study in general: A later analysis found first-cohort TCR clusters tended to co-occur in the 130 or so validation repertoires.

CDR3 length: 15 amino acids. Looked up from germline, CDR1 is SNHLY and CDR2 is FYNNEI. V dropped 1 base and J dropped 0 bases, with 8 bases sitting between them. The donors belonged to the approximately 120-subject validation cohort, separate from the roughly 720-subject first cohort. The method was immunoSEQ multiplex PCR; TCRdb's version includes in-frame clones alone and lacks a portion of them. Altogether some 170,000 clones are present, approximately 87% being singletons, with the ten largest covering approximately 1.4%. The sequence derives from a woman aged 25-40 years in good health and CMV-seronegative. Sample: PBMCs. This chain links TRBV2 with TRBJ2-3; no reliable D call. CDR3 in DNA: TGTGCCAGCAGTGAAGTTAGTTCCAGCACAGATACGCAGTATTTT. It codes for CASSEVSSSTDTQYF.